This T cell receptor beta chain was identified in a study of T-cell memory formation after mild COVID-19. Overall study: For the most part, TCR clusters were specific to one donor.

The CDR3 runs 16 residues. V was pared by 4 bases and J by 2 bases, with 7 bases of the junction left unmatched. From germline, CDR1 is SGHDT and CDR2 YYEEEE. cDNA libraries for TCR alpha and TCR beta, carrying sample barcodes and UMIs, came from 5'RACE with constant-segment primers. One entry per CDR3 protein, called by TCRdb with MiXCR from the 5' RACE reads. The repertoire consists of over 350,000 distinct CDR3 sequences, with around 24% occurring once and the leading ten covering 8.8%. This chain links TRBV5-6 with TRBJ2-5; 11 nucleotides agree with TRBD2. What was sequenced was PBMCs or a T cell subset sorted from them (not recorded which). This clonotype was sampled from an adult woman who had mild COVID-19 (a few samples of this study predate the infection). Cell type and time point are not known. CDR3 in DNA: TGTGCCAGCAGCGTTGGGGCTAGCGGGGGGCAAGAGACCCAGTACTTC. It codes for CASSVGASGGQETQYF.